This T cell receptor beta chain was sequenced in a study of Ad26.COV2.S vaccination and SARS-CoV-2 variants (dated by TCRdb to about 2021). In terms of the full investigation: Donors in the vaccine arm were drawn from COV1001, a phase I-IIa trial of Ad26.COV2.S in healthy adults that was multicentre, randomized, double-blind and placebo-controlled. Ad26.COV2.S was given intramuscularly at 5x10^10 or 1x10^11 viral particles, as a single shot or as two shots 56 days apart. Sequencing of the TCRbeta repertoire served to evaluate the specificity and breadth of SARS-CoV-2-reactive T cell receptors following Ad26.COV2.S vaccination. The TCR-sequenced set comprised approximately 32 samples: around 20 Ad26.COV2.S vaccine recipients, 5 placebo recipients and 8 SARS-CoV-2 convalescent individuals. Participants in the trial were split at random into five groups of five each, receiving low-dose or high-dose Ad26.COV2.S once or twice, or else placebo on both occasions. Throughout the experiments and outcome assessment, investigators stayed blinded to trial group allocation.

Overall study outcomes, separate from this receptor: Spike-specific TCR breadth was higher in Ad26.COV2.S recipients than in placebo recipients (P = 0.0014). Comparing responses between vaccine doses or regimens was not something the study was powered to do. Vaccine and placebo recipients had comparable non-spike TCR breadth, which fits with the vaccine containing only spike. The authors noted that total T cell responses may have been underestimated by the TCR breadth and depth analyses. Substantial breadth of spike-specific CD8+ and CD4+ T cell responses was reported after vaccination.

The V end gives up 5 bases and the J end 7 bases, leaving 4 bases in the junction not matched to a gene. CDR1 and CDR2 were assigned from the germline V gene as SGHTA and FQGNSA. CDR3 length: 13 amino acids, cysteine to phenylalanine. Left in the record is the CDR3 DNA by itself, 39 bases read in frame from the first base. Per the publication, the treatment or condition label means: over 15 received Ad26.COV2.S at low or high dose, single or two shots; roughly 5 received placebo; per-sample allocation not given. Repertoires of vaccine and placebo recipients were sequenced from samples collected on day 63 after the first injection. Between 29 July and 7 August 2020, Cohort 1b enrolled 25 adults aged 18-55 years at one site in Boston, USA. As a vaccine, Ad26.COV2.S was a replication-incompetent adenovirus type 26 vector that expressed a prefusion-stabilized SARS-CoV-2 spike protein derived from the original Wuhan strain.

As for this clone: This clone's antigen is unknown. Base qualities are not provided; no much larger clone lies one nucleotide away.

The immunoSEQ Assay was the method used to sequence TCRbeta CDR3 regions. After extraction, genomic DNA underwent amplification by bias-controlled multiplex PCR, followed by high-throughput sequencing. The original methods were these. To quantify the absolute abundance of every unique TCRbeta CDR3 region, sequences were collapsed and filtered. Usable DNA was measured by amplifying reference genes present in all nucleated cells, and TCRbeta template counts were normalized to that usable DNA to estimate T cell fraction. Repertoire TCRs were annotated as SARS-CoV-2-specific by exact matching of V gene, CDR3 amino acid sequence and J gene to a known reactive TCR set. The reference SARS-CoV-2 TCR set came from MIRA and was filtered for enrichment in COVID-19-positive ImmuneCODE repertoires, removing public or cross-reactive TCRs. Using the MIRA antigens, annotated TCRs were further analysed by specific ORF or by position within an ORF. Breadth was defined as annotated unique rearrangements over total unique productive rearrangements; depth was the summed frequency of those rearrangements. Two-sided Wilcoxon rank-sum tests were used to compare TCR breadth between groups. TCRdb provides this immuneACCESS table in a form limited to in-frame rearrangements. Some clones are lacking; in checked studies, under half of them reflect an unresolved V gene, and why the rest are absent is not known. That table supplies the V and J calls and clone size; D and trimming were determined from the DNA. Across this sample there are around 420,000 clones, with 70% to 90% seen only once. Around 3.6% of the sample is taken by the ten largest.

The sequence is built from TRBV7-2 and TRBJ1-2; TRBD1 agrees with 10 junctional bases. The receptor was isolated from a person between 18 and 65 years old who received the Ad26.COV2.S COVID-19 vaccine or a placebo. The source material was peripheral blood, sampled in a trial of Ad26.COV2.S vaccine versus placebo. The DNA sequence is TGTGCCAGCAGCCTTGACAGGGGGCTTGGCTACACCTTC. Its protein reads: CASSLDRGLGYTF.